The T cell receptor (beta chain) described here comes from a study of OX40 agonist ivuxolimab in advanced cancers. Sequencing used immunoSEQ multiplex PCR; TCRdb keeps in-frame clones, though not all of them. This table has about 73,000 clones, 85% appearing once. The study sampled blood at baseline, cycle 4 day 1, and cycle 7 day 1. Unmatched junction bases numbered 2, after V lost 5 bases and J lost 3 bases. Per germline, CDR1 SGHTA and CDR2 FQGNSA. The CDR3 runs 15 residues. Points from the study as a whole: Relative to CD4+, CD8+ T cells held more expanded clones on average.

About this clone: Its cognate antigen is unknown.

This sequence originates from an adult with an advanced solid tumor such as melanoma, head and neck, liver or kidney cancer. This chain joins TRBV7-2 and TRBJ2-5; 14 bases map to TRBD2. This sample comprised CD4+ or CD8+ T cells sorted from blood, obtained in a trial of the OX40 agonist ivuxolimab. CDR3 nucleotides: TGTGCCAGCAGCCCGACTAGCGGGGGGGAAGAGACCCAGTACTTC. Protein product: CASSPTSGGEETQYF.